These 6 T cell receptor beta chains originate from one sample sequenced in a study of regulatory T cells in long-lasting Graves disease. For TCR beta, libraries came from iRepertoire HTBI primers and Arm-PCR of CDR3 regions. TCRdb fed the multiplex PCR reads into MiXCR, producing one record per CDR3 protein. The sample comprises over 250,000 distinct CDR3 sequences, roughly 21% of which are singletons, and approximately 53% rests with the top ten. Time point of the sample: persistent/refractory GD, antithyroid drugs over 5 years with positive TRAb. Following extraction of RNA from PBMCs, that RNA was used to make the TCR library. The sample was peripheral blood mononuclear cells (PBMCs), taken when the disease was refractory, from a patient treated with antithyroid drugs. These receptor sequences come from a female donor with Graves disease.

This clonotype was counted at least ten times. The chain is built from TRBV12-5 and TRBJ2-2; D gene ambiguous. Trimming took off 0 bases at V and 1 base at J, with 9 bases between the two ends. The CDR3 length is 16 residues. Germline CDR1 LGHNT, CDR2 FRNRAP. The CDR3 protein is CASGLVGSMNTGELFF. The CDR3 nucleotides are TGTGCTAGTGGTTTGGTAGGCAGTATGAACACCGGGGAGCTGTTTTTT.

There are many counts of this clonotype. This sequence joins TRBV20-1 and TRBJ2-4; 7 nucleotides agree with TRBD1. The V gene's germline CDR1 is DFQATT and CDR2 SNEGSKA (reference sequence). The length of the CDR3 is 15 residues. V dropped 7 bases and J dropped 0; count of bases not matched to a gene: 9. The CDR3 nucleotides are TGCAGTGTTACGACAGGGAAAGGAGCCAAAAACATTCAGTACTTC. Residues: CSVTTGKGAKNIQYF.

Remarks on this clonotype: Since a much larger clone is just one base distant, this may be a read error. This rearrangement joins TRBV28 to TRBJ1-4; perhaps TRBD1 as D (5 bases). There are 17 residues in the CDR3. Germline CDR1 and CDR2: MDHEN and SYDVKM. The CDR3 loop reads CASSPLNTGPLSERLFF. CDR3 nucleotides: TGTGCCAGCAGTCCACTCAATACAGGTCCCCTGAGTGAAAGACTGTTTTTT.

This clonotype was counted only a few times. V usage is TRBV3-1 and J usage is TRBJ1-1; D not certain. V was clipped by 1 base and J by 1 base, with 7 bases between them. Germline assignment: CDR1 LGHDT and CDR2 YNNKEL (reference sequence). This CDR3 region has 14 residues. The CDR3 DNA follows: TGTGCCAGCAGCCAAGGCGGAAAGAACACTGAAGCTTTCTTT. Protein product: CASSQGGKNTEAFF.

There are a few counts of this clonotype. The chain uses TRBV6-1 and TRBJ1-6; D is undetermined. The germline gives CDR1 MNHNS, CDR2 SASEGT. The V end was cut by 5 bases, the J end by 10 bases, with 15 bases between. CDR3 length: 14 residues. This chain's CDR3 is CASSPWKVESPLHF. CDR3 sequence (DNA): TGTGCCAGCAGTCCCTGGAAGGTTGAATCACCCCTCCACTTT.

This clonotype was seen at least ten times. V is TRBV5-1 and J is TRBJ1-5; D remains ambiguous. Deletions cut 0 bases from V and 0 bases from J, with 7 bases between. In germline, CDR1 is SGHRS, CDR2 YFSETQ. The CDR3 contains 15 residues. CDR3 in DNA: TGCGCCAGCAGCTTGGGGGTTGATAGCAATCAGCCCCAGCATTTT. It yields the protein CASSLGVDSNQPQHF.